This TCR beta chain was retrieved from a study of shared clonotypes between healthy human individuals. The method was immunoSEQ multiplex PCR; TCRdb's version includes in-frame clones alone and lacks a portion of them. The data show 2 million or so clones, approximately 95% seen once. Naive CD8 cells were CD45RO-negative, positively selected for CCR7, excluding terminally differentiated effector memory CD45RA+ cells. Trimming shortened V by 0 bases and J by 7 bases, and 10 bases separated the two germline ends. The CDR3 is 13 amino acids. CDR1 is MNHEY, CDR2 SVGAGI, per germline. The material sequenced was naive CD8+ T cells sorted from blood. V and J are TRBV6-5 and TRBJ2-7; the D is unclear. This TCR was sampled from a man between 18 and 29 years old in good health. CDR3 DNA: TGTGCCAGCAGTTACTCCGTGACGTCGGAGCAGTACTTC. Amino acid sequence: CASSYSVTSEQYF.